This note documents a single T cell receptor beta chain sequence. Assay: immunoSEQ multiplex PCR; the TCRdb copy retains only in-frame clones and omits some. The table lists over 35,000 clones, approximately 94% of them singletons. The data were taken from a study of T cell changes during pregnancy in multiple sclerosis. The CDR3 has 16 amino acids. Trimming removed 0 bases from V and 7 bases from J; junction bases left unmatched: 8. Germline V CDR1 and CDR2: SGHRS, YFSETQ. The rearrangement joins TRBV5-1 to TRBJ2-7; TRBD1 matches 12 bases. This receptor was obtained from a female donor with multiple sclerosis, enrolled in a pregnancy study. Sequencing was performed on CD4+ T cells from peripheral blood mononuclear cells, taken in the second trimester of pregnancy. Here the CDR3 reads CASSLAWGQGAKEQYF. Written as DNA, the CDR3 is TGCGCCAGCAGCTTGGCCTGGGGACAGGGGGCGAAAGAGCAGTACTTC.